This entry lists 22 T cell receptor beta chains sequenced from one sample in a study of CD8 T cells in Susac syndrome. Reverse transcription of roughly 0.5 to 1 ug RNA was performed with random hexamers. TCRdb ran MiXCR on the immunoSEQ multiplex PCR reads and lists one entry per CDR3 protein. The sample lists 150,000 or so distinct CDR3 sequences, about 95% seen once, with more than 0.11% in the top ten. Sequenced sample: CD4+ T cells from PBMCs. Receptors were obtained from a human donor with Susac syndrome.

This chain connects TRBV9 to TRBJ1-1; D gene ambiguous. The CDR3 totals 14 residues. Trimming took 0 bases from V and 4 from J, leaving 10 bases between them. Germline V gene sequence: CDR1 SGDLS, CDR2 YYNGEE. CDR3 protein: CASSVAEGTTEAFF. CDR3 sequence (DNA): TGTGCCAGCAGCGTAGCGGAGGGTACCACTGAAGCTTTCTTT. Supplemented by reference TRBV9 and TRBJ1-1, the full variable domain reads DSGVTQTPKHLITATGQRVTLRCSPRSGDLSVYWYQQSLDQGLQFLIQYYNGEERAKGNILERFSAQQFPDLHSELNLSSLELGDSALYFCASSVAEGTTEAFFGQGTRLTVV.

The rearrangement uses TRBV11-1 and TRBJ2-6, with 9 bases matching TRBD1. The CDR3 totals 19 residues. Looked up from germline, CDR1 is SGHAT and CDR2 is FQDESV (reference sequence). After removal of 4 bases from V and 2 bases from J, the junction contained 12 bases not matched to a gene. For the CDR3, the DNA is TGTGCCAGCAGCTACCGCCCGGGACAGGGTAACACTGGGGCCAACGTCCTGACTTTC. Translated, it gives CASSYRPGQGNTGANVLTF.

This clonotype was counted a single time. The rearrangement joins TRBV29-1 to TRBJ2-3; tentatively, D is TRBD1 (5 bases). The CDR3 has 12 residues. In germline, CDR1 is SQVTM, CDR2 ANQGSEA. Trimming shortened V by 1 base and J by 4 bases, and 6 bases separated the two germline ends. DNA of the CDR3: TGCAGCGTTGAAGCACAGGCAGATACGCAGTATTTT. Translating gives CSVEAQADTQYF.

This clonotype was picked up one time. This chain links TRBV5-6 with TRBJ2-5; D gene unclear. This CDR3 spans 13 amino acids. The V gene's germline CDR1 is SGHDT and CDR2 YYEEEE. Between the trimmed V and J ends, which lost 1 base and 1 base, there was a span of 5 bases. The DNA of the CDR3 is TGTGCCAGCAGCTTGTCAGCCCAAGAGACCCAGTACTTC. It codes for CASSLSAQETQYF.

This chain joins TRBV4-1 and TRBJ2-5; the match to TRBD2 covers 9 bases. Germline V gene data show CDR1 as MGHRA and CDR2 as YSYEKL. Losses at the gene ends were 1 base for V and 7 bases for J; bases not matched to a gene: 10. The CDR3 runs to 16 residues. This CDR3 is CASSQVGTSGSGTQYF. The CDR3 DNA follows: TGCGCCAGCAGCCAAGTCGGAACTAGCGGGTCGGGGACCCAGTACTTC.

The chain has TRBV4-1 and TRBJ1-2; D remains unclear. The germline V and J ends were trimmed by 1 base and 8 bases, with 14 bases remaining between them. This CDR3 contains 14 residues. Germline V CDR1 and CDR2: MGHRA, YSYEKL. CDR3 in amino acids: CASSQGNLAYGYTF. The CDR3 DNA is TGCGCCAGCAGCCAAGGTAACCTAGCCTACGGCTACACCTTC.

The V call is TRBV5-6, the J call TRBJ1-5; tentative D call: TRBD1 (5 bases). There are 15 residues in the CDR3. Germline-derived CDR1 and CDR2 are SGHDT and YYEEEE. Trimming removed 2 bases from V and 1 base from J, with 10 bases in between. As DNA, the CDR3 is TGTGCCAGCAGCTTTAGGGGCGCGAGCAATCAGCCCCAGCATTTT. Its protein is CASSFRGASNQPQHF. Combining the CDR3 with reference TRBV5-6 and TRBJ1-5 gives the whole variable domain DAGVTQSPTHLIKTRGQQVTLRCSPKSGHDTVSWYQQALGQGPQFIFQYYEEEERQRGNFPDRFSGHQFPNYSSELNVNALLLGDSALYLCASSFRGASNQPQHFGDGTRLSIL.

The V and J genes are TRBV20-1 and TRBJ1-2; 9 bases are a match to TRBD1. Unmatched junction bases numbered 13, after V lost 6 bases and J lost 8 bases. Looked up from germline, CDR1 is DFQATT and CDR2 is SNEGSKA (reference sequence). There are 14 residues in the CDR3. The CDR3 loop is CSASSDRGRVGYTF. DNA for the CDR3: TGCAGTGCCTCGTCTGACAGGGGGAGAGTAGGCTACACCTTC.

The rearrangement uses TRBV20-1 and TRBJ2-2; TRBD2 matches at 7 bases. The CDR3 runs 14 residues. In germline, CDR1 is DFQATT, CDR2 SNEGSKA (reference sequence). The V and J ends lost 6 bases and 3 bases, in that order; junction bases with no gene match: 7. The CDR3 protein is CSAGGGVDTGELFF. In nucleotides, the CDR3 is TGCAGTGCGGGGGGGGGAGTCGACACCGGGGAGCTGTTTTTT.

The chain combines TRBV29-1 with TRBJ2-1; maybe TRBD2 (5 bases). Germline values: CDR1 SQVTM, CDR2 ANQGSEA. The germline V and J ends were trimmed by 1 base and 1 base, with 11 bases remaining between them. This CDR3 has 15 amino acids. CDR3 bases: TGCAGCGTTGAAGTTGCTAGCCGATCCTACAATGAGCAGTTCTTC. Protein sequence: CSVEVASRSYNEQFF.

The chain carries TRBV20-1 and TRBJ2-5; D is possibly TRBD2 (6 bases). The V end was cut by 3 bases, the J end by 5 bases, with 16 bases between. This CDR3 is built from 14 residues. The germline V gene encodes CDR1 DFQATT and CDR2 SNEGSKA (reference sequence). The DNA of the CDR3 is TGCAGTGCTAGGGGCGAACTAGCAGGGGAGACCCAGTACTTC. Encoded protein: CSARGELAGETQYF.

This clonotype was seen once. This rearrangement joins TRBV20-1 to TRBJ2-3; TRBD2 might be the D (6 bases). The V and J ends lost 5 bases and 0 bases respectively, with 6 bases between them. CDR3 size: 12 residues. Germline V gene data show CDR1 as DFQATT and CDR2 as SNEGSKA (reference sequence). For the CDR3, the DNA is TGCAGTGCTGGGACTAGCACAGATACGCAGTATTTT. Protein: CSAGTSTDTQYF.

The chain joins TRBV27 to TRBJ1-2; 8 bases align to TRBD1. This CDR3 comprises 13 residues. Germline CDR1 and CDR2: MNHEY and SMNVEV (reference sequence). With 5 bases clipped from V and 3 bases from J, the junction kept 2 bases outside the gene matches. This CDR3 reads CASSGQGHYGYTF. The CDR3, as DNA: TGTGCCAGCAGTGGACAGGGCCACTATGGCTACACCTTC.

The CDR3 region is CASSPGQTLADTQYF. CDR3 sequence (DNA): TGTGCCAGCAGCCCCGGACAGACACTAGCTGATACGCAGTATTTT. The chain couples TRBV5-4 to TRBJ2-3, with D perhaps TRBD1 or TRBD2 (6 bases each). Trimming removed 4 bases from V and 6 bases from J, with 18 bases in between. CDR3 length equals 15 residues. Germline V gene lookup returns CDR1 SGHNT and CDR2 YYREEE (reference sequence).

The chain has TRBV7-3 and TRBJ2-2, with no clear D. V was cut by 2 bases and J by 1 base, with 11 bases left in between. The CDR3 has 16 amino acids. Germline V gene data show CDR1 as SGHTA and CDR2 as FQGTGA. The CDR3 DNA reads as TGTGCCAGCAGCTTAGGTGCCGTCCAGAACACCGGGGAGCTGTTTTTT. It codes for CASSLGAVQNTGELFF.

V usage is TRBV20-1 and J usage is TRBJ1-1, with 7 nucleotides matching TRBD1. The CDR3 contains 15 residues. The trim removed 3 bases at V and 1 base at J, leaving 8 bases unmatched. Germline V gives CDR1 DFQATT, CDR2 SNEGSKA (reference sequence). The CDR3 nucleotides are TGCAGTGCTAGGCTTCCGGGACAGCCGAACACTGAAGCTTTCTTT. It encodes CSARLPGQPNTEAFF.

J is TRBJ2-7 and V is TRBV5-1, with 11 bases matching TRBD1. Germline V gene lookup returns CDR1 SGHRS and CDR2 YFSETQ. Losses at the gene ends were 0 bases for V and 6 bases for J; bases not matched to a gene: 5. The CDR3 contains 15 residues. CDR3 in amino acids: CASSLALGQGVEQYF. The CDR3, as DNA: TGCGCCAGCAGCTTGGCCCTGGGACAGGGGGTCGAGCAGTACTTC.

J is TRBJ2-7 and V is TRBV4-2, with 7 bases that match TRBD1. With 0 bases clipped from V and 3 bases from J, the junction kept 5 bases outside the gene matches. CDR3 length: 15 amino acids. Germline V gene lookup returns CDR1 LGHNA and CDR2 YNFKEQ. CDR3 sequence reads: CASSQDSGQIYEQYF. The CDR3 DNA is TGTGCCAGCAGCCAAGACTCGGGACAGATCTACGAGCAGTACTTC.

This clonotype has a single count. The chain employs TRBV4-1 and TRBJ2-5, with 9 positions matching TRBD2. The CDR3 covers 14 residues. The ends lost 6 bases at V and 4 bases at J; junction bases unmatched: 6. Germline assignment: CDR1 MGHRA and CDR2 YSYEKL. The chain's CDR3 is CASRPTSGPETQYF. DNA of the CDR3: TGCGCCAGCAGACCGACTAGCGGCCCAGAGACCCAGTACTTC.

The chain joins TRBV5-1 to TRBJ2-7, with 7 bases identical to TRBD2. With 5 bases clipped from V and 6 bases from J, the junction kept 14 bases outside the gene matches. The CDR3 loop spans 15 amino acids. The germline V gene encodes CDR1 SGHRS and CDR2 YFSETQ. This CDR3 reads CASSEGGPLSSEQYF. The CDR3 region has the DNA TGCGCCAGCAGTGAGGGAGGGCCATTATCCAGCGAGCAGTACTTC.

The rearrangement joins TRBV7-2 to TRBJ1-2; tentative D call: TRBD1 (5 bases). The CDR3 covers 13 residues. Germline CDR1 SGHTA, CDR2 FQGNSA. V was pared by 5 bases and J by 8 bases, with 15 bases between. In nucleotides, the CDR3 is TGTGCCAGCAGCGTCTCAGGGTTGTGGGGCTACACCTTC. Protein sequence: CASSVSGLWGYTF.

The genes are TRBV12-3 or TRBV12-4 and TRBJ2-1, with D possibly matching TRBD2 (6 bases). CDR3 length: 12 amino acids. Trimming left V 5 bases short and J 10 bases short, with 12 bases between. Written as DNA, the CDR3 is TGTGCCAGCAGTCAGGAAGGAGGGGAGCAGTTCTTC. As protein: CASSQEGGEQFF.